This T cell receptor beta chain was captured by sequencing in a study of shared clonotypes between healthy human individuals. The test was conducted at deep level. TCRdb's copy holds only in-frame clones and misses some; the assay was immunoSEQ multiplex PCR. The sample carries around 640,000 clones, around 96% recorded once. The naive CD8 population came from CD45RO-negative cells selected for CCR7, without terminally differentiated effector memory CD45RA+ cells. The germline CDR1 and CDR2 sequences are MDHEN and SYDVKM. This CDR3 contains 15 residues. Germline trimming cut 5 bases from V and 2 bases from J; bases unmatched to any gene: 7.

The chain combines TRBV28 with TRBJ2-3, with 7 bases aligning to TRBD2. This sequence originates from a woman aged 25 to 39 in good health. Material for sequencing was naive CD8+ T cells sorted from blood. CDR3 sequence reads: CASSGLRGDTDTQYF. The CDR3 DNA follows: TGTGCCAGCAGTGGGCTCCGGGGGGACACAGATACGCAGTATTTT.